One sample yielded the 13 T cell receptor beta chains listed below, sequenced in a study of molecular identifiers for immune sequencing clone quantification. Each CDR3 protein gets one entry after TCRdb re-called the PCR reads with MiXCR. The sample has roughly 630,000 distinct CDR3 sequences; over 25% are singletons. The specimen sequenced was naive CD8+ T cells from blood, with Jurkat cell RNA spiked in. Subset specified: FACS-sorted CD8+CD4-CCR7+CD45RA+ naive T cells. Every receptor here comes from a human donor in good health. Some libraries in this study had Jurkat cell RNA spiked in.

This clonotype appeared many times. The rearrangement uses TRBV15 and TRBJ1-3; 7 bases are a match to TRBD1. The CDR3 runs to 14 residues. From germline, CDR1 is LNHNV and CDR2 YYDKDF (reference sequence). The V segment lost 5 bases and the J segment 1 base; nucleotides outside the gene matches: 2. CDR3: CATSEGQSGNTIYF. DNA for the CDR3: TGTGCCACCAGCGAGGGACAGTCTGGAAACACCATATATTTT.

Here the CDR3 reads CATSRQDRRDQPQHF. In DNA form, the CDR3 reads TGTGCCACCAGCAGACAGGACAGGCGCGATCAGCCCCAGCATTTT. The chain uses TRBV15 and TRBJ1-5; TRBD1 aligns across 7 bases. Per germline, CDR1 LNHNV and CDR2 YYDKDF (reference sequence). This CDR3 is built from 15 residues. Unmatched junction bases numbered 6, after V lost 2 bases and J lost 5 bases.

This clonotype was picked up a small number of times. The chain has TRBV4-3 and TRBJ1-6; 8 positions match TRBD1. The CDR3 runs to 15 residues. Trimming removed 0 bases from V and 8 bases from J; junction bases left unmatched: 3. Germline values: CDR1 LGHNA, CDR2 YSLEER. CDR3 amino acids: CASSQDRTGYSPLHF. CDR3 coding DNA: TGCGCCAGCAGCCAAGATAGGACAGGGTATTCACCCCTCCACTTT.

On this clonotype: At one boundary the junction diverges from the germline segment, which might be a read error. V and J are TRBV20-1 and TRBJ2-2; D not resolved. The germline V gene has CDR1 DFQATT and CDR2 SNEGSKA (reference sequence). CDR3 size: 13 residues. In DNA form, the CDR3 reads TGCGGTGCATTGGTCCCGAACACCGGGGAGCTGTTTTTT. Protein product: CGALVPNTGELFF.

This clonotype was detected many times. V gene TRBV5-8 combines with J gene TRBJ1-5, with 8 bases matching TRBD1. Trimming at V came to 5 bases and at J to 5 bases, leaving 6 bases not matched to a gene. Germline assignment: CDR1 SGHTS and CDR2 YDEGEE. The CDR3 runs to 14 residues. The DNA of the CDR3 is TGTGCCAGCAGTAGGACAGGGCTTTATCAGCCCCAGCATTTT. It codes for CASSRTGLYQPQHF.

Details on this clonotype: A much larger clone lies one base from this, so it may be a read error. J is TRBJ2-7 and V is TRBV5-1, with 10 bases aligning to TRBD1. Germline values: CDR1 SGHRS, CDR2 YFSETQ. This CDR3 contains 15 residues. The CDR3 DNA reads TGCGTCAGCAGCTTTTCCGGCGGGACAGGGGCCGAGCAGTACTTC. Amino acids: CVSSFSGGTGAEQYF.

This clonotype appeared a few times. This rearrangement joins TRBV30 to TRBJ2-3, with D uncertain. Germline loops: CDR1 GTSNPN, CDR2 SVGIG (reference sequence). The CDR3 is 13 residues long. The V gene lost 2 bases and the J gene lost 2 bases, with 8 bases spanning the gap. The DNA for the CDR3 is TGTGCCTGGAGTTACGTTACCACAGATACGCAGTATTTT. This codes for CAWSYVTTDTQYF.

The J gene is TRBJ2-1, the V gene TRBV7-9, with 10 bases that match TRBD2. Germline-derived CDR1 and CDR2 are SEHNR and FQNEAQ (reference sequence). The length of the CDR3 is 16 residues. With 5 bases clipped from V and 0 bases from J, the junction kept 4 bases outside the gene matches. CDR3 in DNA: TGTGCCAGCAGCACCTGGACTAGCGGCTCCTACAATGAGCAGTTCTTC. Translating it yields CASSTWTSGSYNEQFF.

This clonotype was observed a handful of times. This chain links TRBV27 with TRBJ1-5, with unresolved D. In germline, CDR1 is MNHEY, CDR2 SMNVEV (reference sequence). This CDR3 is 13 amino acids long. The germline V and J ends were trimmed by 3 bases and 5 bases, with 8 bases remaining between them. The CDR3 sequence is CASSFGAYQPQHF. The CDR3 coding sequence is TGTGCCAGCAGTTTCGGAGCGTATCAGCCCCAGCATTTT.

This clonotype was recorded many times. This chain uses TRBV28 with TRBJ2-5; 7 nucleotides line up with TRBD1. The CDR3 sequence is 15 residues long. Trimming at V came to 6 bases and at J to 0 bases, leaving 7 bases not matched to a gene. CDR1 and CDR2 from the germline V gene are MDHEN and SYDVKM. The CDR3 nucleotides are TGTGCCAGCAGCCCCTCAGACAGGGACCAAGAGACCCAGTACTTC. It yields the protein CASSPSDRDQETQYF.

Notes on this clonotype: This clone may be a read error of a much larger clone one base away. This chain links TRBV4-3 with TRBJ2-7, with D unresolved. CDR3 length: 15 residues. Germline V gives CDR1 LGHNA, CDR2 YSLEER. The CDR3 sequence: CASSQAHSISHEQYF. In DNA, the CDR3 is TGCGCCAGCAGCCAAGCCCATAGTATCTCCCACGAGCAGTACTTC.

At least ten counts were recorded for this clonotype. This chain links TRBV7-6 with TRBJ2-1; D uncertain. CDR1 is SGHVS, CDR2 FNYEAQ, per germline. V was trimmed by 1 base and J by 0 bases, leaving 7 bases between them. The length of the CDR3 is 15 residues. This CDR3 is CASSLDQTSYNEQFF. The CDR3 DNA is TGTGCCAGCAGCTTAGACCAGACCTCCTACAATGAGCAGTTCTTC.

This clonotype came up many times. The gene calls are TRBV7-2 and TRBJ1-1; D remains unclear. The ends were cut back, 2 bases at V and 3 bases at J, with 10 bases in the middle. The CDR3 extends over 14 amino acids. Germline assignment: CDR1 SGHTA and CDR2 FQGNSA. Here the CDR3 reads CASSLTKTYTEAFF. The CDR3 bases are TGTGCCAGCAGCTTAACCAAGACGTACACTGAAGCTTTCTTT.